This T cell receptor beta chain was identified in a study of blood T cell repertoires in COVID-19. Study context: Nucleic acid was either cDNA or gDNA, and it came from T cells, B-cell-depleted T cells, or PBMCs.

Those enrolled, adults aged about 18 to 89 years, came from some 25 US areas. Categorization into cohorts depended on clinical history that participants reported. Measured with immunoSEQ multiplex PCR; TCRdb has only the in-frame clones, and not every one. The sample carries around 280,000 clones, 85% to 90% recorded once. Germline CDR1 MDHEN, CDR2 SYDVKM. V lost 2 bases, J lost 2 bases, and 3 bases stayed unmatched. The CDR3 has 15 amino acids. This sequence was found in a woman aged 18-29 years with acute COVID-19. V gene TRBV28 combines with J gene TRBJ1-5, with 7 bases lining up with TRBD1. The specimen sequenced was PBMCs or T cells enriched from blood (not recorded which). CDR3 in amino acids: CASSLEGTGNQPQHF. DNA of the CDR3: TGTGCCAGCAGTTTAGAAGGGACAGGCAATCAGCCCCAGCATTTT.